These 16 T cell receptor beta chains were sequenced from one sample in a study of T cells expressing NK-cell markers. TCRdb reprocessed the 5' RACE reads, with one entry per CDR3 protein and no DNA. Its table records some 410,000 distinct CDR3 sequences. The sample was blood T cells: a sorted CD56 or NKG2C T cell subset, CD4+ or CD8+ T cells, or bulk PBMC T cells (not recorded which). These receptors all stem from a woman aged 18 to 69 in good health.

CDR3 region: CSVNGLAGGKETQYF. The V gene is TRBV29-1, the J gene TRBJ2-5; TCRdb indicates TRBD2, and absent DNA this call remains unverified. The CDR3 is 15 amino acids. Germline V gene data show CDR1 as SQVTM and CDR2 as ANQGSEA.

The CDR3 sequence: CASSQDPGVSTGELFF. The chain is built from TRBV4-1 and TRBJ2-2; the TRBD1 assignment by TCRdb is unverifiable without DNA. CDR1 is MGHRA and CDR2 is YSYEKL in the germline V gene. This CDR3 has 16 amino acids.

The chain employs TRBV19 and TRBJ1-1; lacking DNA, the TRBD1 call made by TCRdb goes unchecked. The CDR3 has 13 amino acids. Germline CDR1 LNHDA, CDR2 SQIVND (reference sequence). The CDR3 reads CASGQGVGTEAFF.

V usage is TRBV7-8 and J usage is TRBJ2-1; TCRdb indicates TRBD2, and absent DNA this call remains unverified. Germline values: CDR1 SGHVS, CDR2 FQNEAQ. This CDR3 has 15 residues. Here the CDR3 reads CASSPRKREGNEQFF. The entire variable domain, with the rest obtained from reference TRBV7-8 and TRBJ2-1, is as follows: GAGVSQSPRYKVAKRGQDVALRCDPISGHVSLFWYQQALGQGPEFLTYFQNEAQLDKSGLPSDRFFAERPEGSVSTLKIQRTQQEDSAVYLCASSPRKREGNEQFFGPGTRLTVL.

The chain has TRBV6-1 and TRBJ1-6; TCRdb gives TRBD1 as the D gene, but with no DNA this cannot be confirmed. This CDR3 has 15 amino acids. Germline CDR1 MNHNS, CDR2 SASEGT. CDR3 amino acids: CASTHPGTMDSPLHF.

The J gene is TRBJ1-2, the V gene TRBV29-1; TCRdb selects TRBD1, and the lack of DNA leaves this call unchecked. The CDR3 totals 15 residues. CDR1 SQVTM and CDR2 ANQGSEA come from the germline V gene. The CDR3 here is CSVAGDRSDNYGYTF.

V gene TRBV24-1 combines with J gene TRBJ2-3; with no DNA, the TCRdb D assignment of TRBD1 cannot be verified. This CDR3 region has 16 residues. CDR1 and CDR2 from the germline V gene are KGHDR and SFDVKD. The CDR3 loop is CATSDPPGGGTDTQYF.

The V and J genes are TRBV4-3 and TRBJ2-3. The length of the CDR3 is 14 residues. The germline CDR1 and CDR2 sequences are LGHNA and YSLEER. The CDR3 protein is CASSQDGGSDTQYF.

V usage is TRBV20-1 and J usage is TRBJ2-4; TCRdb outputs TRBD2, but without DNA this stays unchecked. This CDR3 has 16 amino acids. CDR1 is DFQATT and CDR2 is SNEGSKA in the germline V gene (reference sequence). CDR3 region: CSAPPRPNNAKNIQYF.

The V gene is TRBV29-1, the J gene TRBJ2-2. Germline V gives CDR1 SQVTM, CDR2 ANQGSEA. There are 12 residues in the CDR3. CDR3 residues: CSVEIGTGELFF.

CDR3 amino acids: CSARDPRPETQYF. The chain uses TRBV20-1 and TRBJ2-5. The CDR3 consists of 13 residues. The germline CDR1 and CDR2 sequences are DFQATT and SNEGSKA (reference sequence).

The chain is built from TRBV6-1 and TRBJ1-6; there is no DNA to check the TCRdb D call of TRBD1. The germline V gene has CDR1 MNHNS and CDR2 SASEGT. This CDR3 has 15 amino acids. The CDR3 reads CASSSRAGVNSPLHF.

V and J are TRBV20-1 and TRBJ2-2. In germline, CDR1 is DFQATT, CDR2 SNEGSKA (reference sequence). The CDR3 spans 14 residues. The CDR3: CSARESLVTGELFF.

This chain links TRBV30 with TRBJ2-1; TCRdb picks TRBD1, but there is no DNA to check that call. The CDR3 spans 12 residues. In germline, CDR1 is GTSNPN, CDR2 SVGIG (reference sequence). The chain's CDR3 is CAWSPTGTEQFF.

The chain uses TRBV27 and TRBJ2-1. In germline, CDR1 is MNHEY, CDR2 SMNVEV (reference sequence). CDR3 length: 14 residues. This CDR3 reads CASSLSGRGNEQFF.

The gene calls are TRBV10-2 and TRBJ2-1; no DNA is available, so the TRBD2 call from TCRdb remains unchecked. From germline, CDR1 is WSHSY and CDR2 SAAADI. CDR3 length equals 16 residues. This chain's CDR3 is CASSEALLAGGGEQFF.